This TCR beta chain was documented in a study of blood T cell repertoires in COVID-19. The authors' processing: Amplification from reference gene primers served as the basis for estimated nucleated cell counts. Using immunoSEQ multiplex PCR, the repertoire was profiled, and TCRdb retains in-frame clones only, with some absent. V and J calls and clone size are as listed in that table; D and trimming were resolved from the DNA. The sample lists around 160,000 clones, around 89% occurring once. Germline lookup yields CDR1 SEHNR and CDR2 FQNEAQ (reference sequence). The CDR3 length is 15 residues. V lost 1 base, J lost 8 bases, and 8 bases stayed unmatched.

This sequence joins TRBV7-9 and TRBJ2-3, with 8 bases matching TRBD1. The origin of this receptor is a man between 60 and 70 years old with acute or convalescent COVID-19. The specimen was peripheral blood. In DNA form, the CDR3 reads TGTGCCAGCAGCTTAGATGTGGACAGGGATGGTACGCAGTATTTT. This codes for CASSLDVDRDGTQYF.